Following are 3 T cell receptor beta chains from one sample sequenced in a study of T-cell reconstitution after alpha-beta-depleted transplantation in children. Unique molecular identifiers were incorporated during preparation of the TCRbeta library. Each CDR3 protein is one row after TCRdb ran MiXCR on the PCR reads. The repertoire has some 830,000 distinct CDR3 sequences, approximately 15% of them found once; the top ten carry about 5%. The sample here was PBMCs, mostly from graft donor cells, taken 360 days after TCRalphabeta/CD19-depleted stem cell transplant. These receptors originate from a male patient younger than 18 who had a stem cell transplant for acute lymphoblastic leukemia, so the T cells may come from the graft donor.

This clonotype was counted many times. V usage is TRBV9 and J usage is TRBJ2-2; 10 positions agree with TRBD2. CDR3 size: 16 residues. Germline lookup yields CDR1 SGDLS and CDR2 YYNGEE. Trimming took 3 bases from V and 2 from J; bases not matched to a gene: 4. CDR3 loop: CASSGTSGINTGELFF. The DNA of the CDR3 is TGTGCCAGCAGCGGAACTAGCGGGATAAACACCGGGGAGCTGTTTTTT. The whole variable domain, filled in from reference TRBV9 and TRBJ2-2, reads DSGVTQTPKHLITATGQRVTLRCSPRSGDLSVYWYQQSLDQGLQFLIQYYNGEERAKGNILERFSAQQFPDLHSELNLSSLELGDSALYFCASSGTSGINTGELFFGEGSRLTVL.

In its sample, this clonotype was seen a few times. The chain joins TRBV20-1 to TRBJ2-3; 7 bases are a match to TRBD1. The germline V gene has CDR1 DFQATT and CDR2 SNEGSKA (reference sequence). Trimming removed 5 bases from V and 2 bases from J; junction bases left unmatched: 4. CDR3 length: 13 residues. CDR3 loop: CSAADRDTDTQYF. CDR3 DNA sequence: TGCAGTGCTGCCGACAGGGACACAGATACGCAGTATTTT.

In this sample, this clonotype turned up a few times. This chain joins TRBV20-1 and TRBJ2-2, with D hard to call. Germline V CDR1 and CDR2: DFQATT, SNEGSKA (reference sequence). CDR3 length: 16 amino acids. CDR3 loop: CSPVSLMGSNTGELFF. In DNA, the CDR3 is TGCAGCCCCGTCTCGCTTATGGGGTCGAACACCGGGGAGCTGTTTTTT.